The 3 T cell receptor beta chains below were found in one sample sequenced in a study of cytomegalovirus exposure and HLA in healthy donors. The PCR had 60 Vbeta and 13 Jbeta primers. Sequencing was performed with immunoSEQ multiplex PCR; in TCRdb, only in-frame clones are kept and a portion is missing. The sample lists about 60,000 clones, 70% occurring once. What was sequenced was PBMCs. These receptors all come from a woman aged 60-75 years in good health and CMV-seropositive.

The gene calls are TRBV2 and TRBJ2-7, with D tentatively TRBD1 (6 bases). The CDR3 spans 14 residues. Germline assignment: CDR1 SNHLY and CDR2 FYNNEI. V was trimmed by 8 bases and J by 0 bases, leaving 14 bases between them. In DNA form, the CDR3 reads TGTGCCAGCTCCCAGGGGTTTGCCTCCTACGAGCAGTACTTC. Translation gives CASSQGFASYEQYF.

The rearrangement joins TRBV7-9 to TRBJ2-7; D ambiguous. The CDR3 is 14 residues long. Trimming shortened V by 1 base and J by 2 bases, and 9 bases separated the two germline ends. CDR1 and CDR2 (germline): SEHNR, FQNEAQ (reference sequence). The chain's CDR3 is CASSLGSTAYEQYF. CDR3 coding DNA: TGTGCCAGCAGCTTAGGTAGTACGGCCTACGAGCAGTACTTC.

The CDR3 region is CAWSSQGYEQYF. The CDR3, as DNA: TGTGCCTGGAGTTCACAGGGCTACGAGCAGTACTTC. This chain connects TRBV30 to TRBJ2-7, with D perhaps TRBD1 (6 bases). V lost 2 bases to trimming and J lost 3 bases, with 8 bases between them. The CDR3 runs 12 residues. Germline V gene sequence: CDR1 GTSNPN, CDR2 SVGIG (reference sequence). Variable domain in full (rest from reference TRBV30 and TRBJ2-7): SQTIHQWPATLVQPVGSPLSLECTVEGTSNPNLYWYRQAAGRGLQLLFYSVGIGQISSEVPQNLSASRPQDRQFILSSKKLLLSDSGFYLCAWSSQGYEQYFGPGTRLTVT.